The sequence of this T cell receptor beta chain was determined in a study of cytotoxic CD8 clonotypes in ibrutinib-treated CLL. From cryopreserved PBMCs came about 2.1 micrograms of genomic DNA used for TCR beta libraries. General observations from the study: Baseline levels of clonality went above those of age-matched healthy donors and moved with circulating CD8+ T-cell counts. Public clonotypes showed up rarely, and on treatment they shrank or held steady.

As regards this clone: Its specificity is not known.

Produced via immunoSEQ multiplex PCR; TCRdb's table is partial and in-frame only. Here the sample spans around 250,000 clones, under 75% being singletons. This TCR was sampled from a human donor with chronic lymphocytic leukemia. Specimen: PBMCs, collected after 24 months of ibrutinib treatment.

CDR3 in amino acids: CASRGQGEDYTF. DNA for the CDR3: TGTGCCAGCCGGGGACAGGGGGAGGACTACACCTTC. V and J are TRBV5-4 and TRBJ1-2; the match to TRBD1 covers 11 bases. CDR3 size: 12 residues. V shed 7 bases, J shed 10 bases, and the junction held 6 bases outside the gene matches. Germline V gene lookup returns CDR1 SGHNT and CDR2 YYREEE (reference sequence).